Below, 27 T cell receptor beta chains from the same sample are listed, as sequenced in a study of blood T cell repertoires in COVID-19. Using immunoSEQ multiplex PCR, the repertoire was profiled, and TCRdb retains in-frame clones only, with some absent. The profile shows about 200,000 clones, 81% of them singletons. The sequencing input was PBMCs or T cells enriched from blood (not recorded which). These receptors were taken from a woman between 50 and 59 years old with acute COVID-19.

The chain combines TRBV27 with TRBJ2-7, with D tentatively TRBD2 (6 bases). The CDR3 spans 14 residues. Germline lookup yields CDR1 MNHEY and CDR2 SMNVEV (reference sequence). Trimming removed 6 bases from V and 2 bases from J, with 14 bases in between. The CDR3 spells CASSPRGGPYEQYF. The CDR3 region has the DNA TGTGCCAGCAGCCCTCGGGGAGGCCCCTACGAGCAGTACTTC.

The chain carries TRBV6-5 and TRBJ2-7, with TRBD1 as a possible D gene (6 bases). CDR1 and CDR2 from the germline V gene are MNHEY and SVGAGI. The CDR3 is 14 residues long. V was clipped by 6 bases and J by 6 bases, with 18 bases between them. The CDR3, as DNA: TGTGCCAGCAGCCCGACAGGTCCGTGGGGCGAGCAGTACTTC. Its translation: CASSPTGPWGEQYF.

The gene calls are TRBV7-3 and TRBJ2-7; D is unclear. Looked up from germline, CDR1 is SGHTA and CDR2 is FQGTGA. The CDR3 consists of 13 residues. With 5 bases removed from V and 0 bases from J, the gap between germline ends came to 8 bases. CDR3 residues: CASSPWSSYEQYF. Here the CDR3 DNA reads TGTGCCAGCAGCCCTTGGAGCTCCTACGAGCAGTACTTC. Filled out from reference TRBV7-3 and TRBJ2-7, the complete variable domain reads GAGVSQTPSNKVTEKGKYVELRCDPISGHTALYWYRQSLGQGPEFLIYFQGTGAADDSGLPNDRFFAVRPEGSVSTLKIQRTERGDSAVYLCASSPWSSYEQYFGPGTRLTVT.

V and J are TRBV24-1 and TRBJ1-5, with D perhaps TRBD1 (6 bases). Germline loops: CDR1 KGHDR, CDR2 SFDVKD. The CDR3 consists of 16 residues. Trimming took off 4 bases at V and 4 bases at J, with 16 bases between the two ends. CDR3 in DNA: TGTGCCACCAGTGACCCTGGAACAGGGAAGAATCAGCCCCAGCATTTT. Translating it yields CATSDPGTGKNQPQHF.

The DNA of the CDR3 is TGTGCCACCAGCCCAACGAAGGGACAGGCCATTCCAGGGGTGTACTTC. Translation gives CATSPTKGQAIPGVYF. The chain is built from TRBV15 and TRBJ2-7; 8 nucleotides align to TRBD1. The CDR3 extends over 16 amino acids. V shed 5 bases, J shed 12 bases, and the junction held 21 bases outside the gene matches. Per the germline V gene, CDR1 is LNHNV and CDR2 is YYDKDF (reference sequence).

The chain uses TRBV27 and TRBJ1-5, with 8 positions matching TRBD1. V was pared by 2 bases and J by 11 bases, with 8 bases of the junction left unmatched. The CDR3 runs 14 residues. Germline CDR1 reads MNHEY; CDR2 reads SMNVEV (reference sequence). DNA of the CDR3: TGTGCCAGCAGTTTAAGAGACAGGGGAATTTCCCAGCATTTT. Protein: CASSLRDRGISQHF.

The chain uses TRBV27 and TRBJ2-5; 12 positions agree with TRBD2. The CDR3 has 18 amino acids. The V segment lost 6 bases and the J segment 2 bases; nucleotides outside the gene matches: 13. The germline CDR1 and CDR2 sequences are MNHEY and SMNVEV (reference sequence). CDR3 sequence: CASSKGLAGTYKQETQYF. In DNA form, the CDR3 reads TGTGCCAGCAGCAAAGGACTAGCGGGGACGTATAAACAAGAGACCCAGTACTTC.

V is TRBV19 and J is TRBJ2-1; D may be TRBD2 (6 bases). Deletions cut 2 bases from V and 9 bases from J, with 8 bases between. The CDR3 length is 12 residues. CDR1 LNHDA and CDR2 SQIVND come from the germline V gene (reference sequence). CDR3 bases: TGTGCCAGTAGTATACCGGGACTTGAGCAGTTCTTC. Its translation: CASSIPGLEQFF.

The chain links TRBV7-2 to TRBJ2-3; TRBD2 aligns across 9 bases. V was clipped by 5 bases and J by 3 bases; unmatched bases: 12. CDR3 length: 17 residues. From germline, CDR1 is SGHTA and CDR2 FQGNSA. The CDR3 DNA reads TGTGCCAGCAGCGTGTCTCTAGCGGGGCCCATGACAGATACGCAGTATTTT. It translates to CASSVSLAGPMTDTQYF.

The genes are TRBV28 and TRBJ2-3; the D gene is possibly TRBD2 (6 bases). V was cut by 1 base and J by 4 bases, with 18 bases left in between. In germline, CDR1 is MDHEN, CDR2 SYDVKM. CDR3 length: 17 residues. CDR3 coding DNA: TGTGCCAGCAGTTTATATATAGGGACTTATATCGCAGATACGCAGTATTTT. It translates to CASSLYIGTYIADTQYF.

This rearrangement joins TRBV2 to TRBJ2-1, with D perhaps TRBD2 (5 bases). The germline V and J ends were trimmed by 6 bases and 15 bases, with 18 bases remaining between them. The CDR3 sequence is 12 residues long. Per germline, CDR1 SNHLY and CDR2 FYNNEI. CDR3 residues: CASSQTRNGLFF. The CDR3 bases are TGTGCCAGCAGCCAAACTAGGAATGGTCTGTTCTTC.

This chain uses TRBV28 with TRBJ1-1, with D perhaps TRBD1 (5 bases). CDR1 is MDHEN, CDR2 SYDVKM, per germline. CDR3 size: 13 residues. V was cut by 3 bases and J by 3 bases, with 8 bases left in between. The CDR3 loop reads CASSLGGDTEAFF. CDR3 DNA: TGTGCCAGCAGTTTGGGGGGGGACACTGAAGCTTTCTTT. Looking up the rest from reference TRBV28 and TRBJ1-1 gives the full variable domain: DVKVTQSSRYLVKRTGEKVFLECVQDMDHENMFWYRQDPGLGLRLIYFSYDVKMKEKGDIPEGYSVSREKKERFSLILESASTNQTSMYLCASSLGGDTEAFFGQGTRLTVV.

CDR3 residues: CASSLLSSTNEKLFF. The CDR3 coding sequence is TGTGCCAGCAGCTTACTGTCGTCAACTAATGAAAAACTGTTTTTT. The V call is TRBV7-2, the J call TRBJ1-4; no clear D. Germline V gene sequence: CDR1 SGHTA, CDR2 FQGNSA. The length of the CDR3 is 15 residues. Trimming stripped 2 bases from V and 0 bases from J, with 7 bases between.

On this clone itself: Germline and junction disagree at one end, which may indicate a read error. This chain joins TRBV20-1 and TRBJ2-3; D is possibly TRBD2 (5 bases). This CDR3 comprises 9 residues. In germline, CDR1 is DFQATT, CDR2 SNEGSKA (reference sequence). This CDR3 reads CSAKSGGGF. For the CDR3, the DNA is TGCAGTGCTAAATCGGGTGGAGGATTT.

The chain joins TRBV6-4 to TRBJ2-2; weak D call: TRBD1 (7 bases). The CDR3 contains 14 residues. V gave up 4 bases and J gave up 4 bases, with 10 bases separating them. Germline assignment: CDR1 MRHNA and CDR2 SNTAGT. CDR3 in DNA: TGTGCCAGCAGTGCGCAGGGGGGCACCGGGGAGCTGTTTTTT. It translates to CASSAQGGTGELFF.

The rearrangement links TRBV19 to TRBJ2-5; no firm D call. Trimming cost V 5 bases and J 3 bases, with 10 bases left between them. This CDR3 contains 13 residues. Germline CDR1 reads LNHDA; CDR2 reads SQIVND (reference sequence). The DNA of the CDR3 is TGTGCCAGTAGTCGTTCCCGGGAAGAGACCCAGTACTTC. This translates into CASSRSREETQYF. Using reference TRBV19 and TRBJ2-5 for the parts outside the CDR3, the full variable domain is DGGITQSPKYLFRKEGQNVTLSCEQNLNHDAMYWYRQDPGQGLRLIYYSQIVNDFQKGDIAEGYSVSREKKESFPLTVTSAQKNPTAFYLCASSRSREETQYFGPGTRLLVL.

The chain recombines TRBV7-2 with TRBJ2-3, with 10 nucleotides matching TRBD2. The CDR3 contains 17 residues. In germline, CDR1 is SGHTA, CDR2 FQGNSA. Losses at the gene ends were 0 bases for V and 1 base for J; bases not matched to a gene: 4. The CDR3 DNA reads as TGTGCCAGCAGCTTAGCTCTAGCGGGGGCCGGCACAGATACGCAGTATTTT. It encodes CASSLALAGAGTDTQYF.

This clone was seen only a few times. The V call is TRBV15, the J call TRBJ2-3, with TRBD2 matching over 10 bases. V lost 0 bases and J lost 3; bases outside the gene matches: 3. This CDR3 has 16 residues. Germline V gives CDR1 LNHNV, CDR2 YYDKDF (reference sequence). The CDR3 region has the DNA TGTGCCACCAGCAGAGATCAGGGACTAGCGACAGATACGCAGTATTTT. Its translation is CATSRDQGLATDTQYF.

V gene TRBV18 combines with J gene TRBJ1-5, with 7 bases aligning to TRBD1. J gave up 3 bases and V 3 bases, and 2 bases lay outside the gene matches. Germline loops: CDR1 KGHSH, CDR2 LQKENI. This CDR3 is 14 amino acids long. The CDR3: CASSPGTVNQPQHF. In DNA, the CDR3 is TGTGCCAGCTCACCCGGGACAGTCAATCAGCCCCAGCATTTT.

The rearrangement uses TRBV2 and TRBJ2-1, with 10 bases aligning to TRBD2. Trimming removed 3 bases from V and 5 bases from J; junction bases left unmatched: 4. The CDR3 spans 15 residues. Germline V gene lookup returns CDR1 SNHLY and CDR2 FYNNEI. CDR3 protein: CASSESSGGNNEQFF. The CDR3 nucleotides are TGTGCCAGCAGTGAGTCTAGCGGGGGCAACAATGAGCAGTTCTTC.

The rearrangement links TRBV5-8 to TRBJ1-6, with D perhaps matching TRBD1 (5 bases). V shed 0 bases and J shed 9 bases, with 16 bases lying between them. CDR1 SGHTS and CDR2 YDEGEE come from the germline V gene. The CDR3 totals 16 residues. The CDR3 sequence is CASSLAWQGGSSPLHF. DNA of the CDR3: TGTGCCAGCAGCTTGGCGTGGCAGGGCGGGAGTTCACCCCTCCACTTT. The whole variable domain, remainder taken from reference TRBV5-8 and TRBJ1-6, is EAGVTQSPTHLIKTRGQQATLRCSPISGHTSVYWYQQALGLGLQFLLWYDEGEERNRGNFPPRFSGRQFPNYSSELNVNALELEDSALYLCASSLAWQGGSSPLHFGNGTRLTVT.

The chain joins TRBV28 to TRBJ2-7; tentative D call: TRBD1 (6 bases). Germline-derived CDR1 and CDR2 are MDHEN and SYDVKM. The CDR3 is made up of 15 amino acids. V was clipped by 6 bases and J by 1 base, with 16 bases between them. The CDR3 nucleotides are TGTGCCAGCAGCTCAACAGGGTATGGGTCCTACGAGCAGTACTTC. It codes for CASSSTGYGSYEQYF. Variable domain in full (rest from reference TRBV28 and TRBJ2-7): DVKVTQSSRYLVKRTGEKVFLECVQDMDHENMFWYRQDPGLGLRLIYFSYDVKMKEKGDIPEGYSVSREKKERFSLILESASTNQTSMYLCASSSTGYGSYEQYFGPGTRLTVT.

The rearrangement uses TRBV7-8 and TRBJ1-5; TRBD1 agrees at 8 bases. Germline CDR1 SGHVS, CDR2 FQNEAQ. Trimming cost V 5 bases and J 2 bases; bases outside gene matches: 14. CDR3 length equals 18 residues. The CDR3 loop is CASSGTAGGGLGNQPQHF. Written as DNA, the CDR3 is TGTGCCAGCAGCGGAACGGCAGGGGGCGGCCTGGGCAATCAGCCCCAGCATTTT.

This clone was picked up one time. The chain joins TRBV15 to TRBJ1-3; D is undetermined. Between the trimmed V and J ends, which lost 0 bases and 3 bases, there was a span of 12 bases. The CDR3 spans 16 residues. Germline V gives CDR1 LNHNV, CDR2 YYDKDF (reference sequence). The CDR3 loop is CATSRDWAGYGNTIYF. As DNA, the CDR3 is TGTGCCACCAGCAGAGATTGGGCGGGCTATGGAAACACCATATATTTT.

This clone was picked up many times. The J gene is TRBJ2-6, the V gene TRBV18, with a possible D match to TRBD1 (6 bases). CDR1 and CDR2 from the germline V gene are KGHSH and LQKENI. Trimming cost V 5 bases and J 0 bases, with 11 bases left between them. The CDR3 has 16 residues. DNA of the CDR3: TGTGCCAGCTCAGCCGGGACACCCTCTGGGGCCAACGTCCTGACTTTC. Protein sequence: CASSAGTPSGANVLTF.

This clone turned up a few times. This rearrangement joins TRBV7-2 to TRBJ1-2; a weak D match, TRBD1 (6 bases). Looked up from germline, CDR1 is SGHTA and CDR2 is FQGNSA. Trimming removed 1 base from V and 8 bases from J, with 14 bases in between. The CDR3 has 14 residues. CDR3 sequence: CASSLDQGRRGYTF. CDR3 sequence (DNA): TGTGCCAGCAGCTTAGATCAGGGGCGGCGAGGCTACACCTTC.

The V and J genes are TRBV4-3 and TRBJ2-6, with TRBD2 matching 7 bases. Germline V lookup: CDR1 LGHNA, CDR2 YSLEER. V shed 0 bases, J shed 3 bases, and the junction held 8 bases outside the gene matches. The CDR3 totals 18 residues. The CDR3 region is CASSQDWGRAGGANVLTF. The CDR3 nucleotides are TGCGCCAGCAGCCAAGATTGGGGGAGGGCAGGTGGGGCCAACGTCCTGACTTTC.